The clone carrying this TCR beta chain was recorded many times. The antigen remains undetermined. The sample is drawn from a study of early T cells in non-severe SARS-CoV-2 infection. On the study more broadly: Bulk RNA taken from unsorted whole blood was sequenced, leaving chains unpaired.

This CDR3 comprises 15 residues. The V and J ends lost 0 bases and 5 bases respectively, with 15 bases between them. The V gene's germline CDR1 is GTSNPN and CDR2 SVGIG (reference sequence). Tagging with unique molecular identifiers was applied to individual cDNA molecules. TCRdb called the 5' RACE reads again in MiXCR, with one record for every CDR3 protein. The table has about 64,000 distinct CDR3 sequences, around 13% seen once. Study conclusions and caveats: VDJdb-based matching was biased toward anti-spike CD8 responses and missed private and CD4 specificities.

Sequencing was done on a sample of whole blood. The J gene is TRBJ2-3, the V gene TRBV30; tentative D call: TRBD1 (7 bases). The source is an adult who was a healthcare worker with PCR-confirmed SARS-CoV-2 infection or an uninfected control (not recorded which). The CDR3 coding sequence is TGTGCCTGGAGTGTCCTACAGGGGAGGAGAGATACGCAGTATTTT. This sequence encodes CAWSVLQGRRDTQYF.